Listed here are 14 T cell receptor beta chains from one sample, sequenced in a study of blood T cell repertoires in COVID-19. The data were produced by immunoSEQ multiplex PCR, yet TCRdb's version contains in-frame clones alone and is incomplete. The sample has approximately 230,000 clones; about 80% are singletons. Sequencing was done on a sample of PBMCs or T cells enriched from blood (not recorded which). These receptors originate from a man aged 35-49 years who had recovered from COVID-19.

The V gene is TRBV20-1, the J gene TRBJ1-1; D possibly corresponds to TRBD1 (5 bases). This CDR3 comprises 11 residues. From germline, CDR1 is DFQATT and CDR2 SNEGSKA (reference sequence). V was pared by 0 bases and J by 8 bases, with 7 bases between. In DNA form, the CDR3 reads TGCAGTGCTAGAGAGGGGGGAGAAGCTTTCTTT. Its protein product is CSAREGGEAFF.

The chain uses TRBV7-2 and TRBJ1-5; TRBD1 is a possible D gene (5 bases). V dropped 3 bases and J dropped 2 bases, with 20 bases sitting between them. There are 18 residues in the CDR3. Germline V lookup: CDR1 SGHTA, CDR2 FQGNSA. For the CDR3, the DNA is TGTGCCAGCAGCTTGGCGGGACGGACCGGGGGAGGCAATCAGCCCCAGCATTTT. It is translated as CASSLAGRTGGGNQPQHF. The variable domain in full, with the rest retrieved from reference TRBV7-2 and TRBJ1-5, is GAGVSQSPSNKVTEKGKDVELRCDPISGHTALYWYRQSLGQGLEFLIYFQGNSAPDKSGLPSDRFSAERTGGSVSTLTIQRTQQEDSAVYLCASSLAGRTGGGNQPQHFGDGTRLSIL.

The CDR3 sequence: CASSLSLGTSGTGELFF. The CDR3 DNA is TGCGCCAGCAGCCTATCCCTTGGGACTAGCGGAACCGGGGAGCTGTTTTTT. This chain links TRBV5-1 with TRBJ2-2, with 11 bases fitting TRBD2. V dropped 4 bases and J dropped 5; count of bases not matched to a gene: 10. The CDR3 sequence is 17 residues long. Germline V gene sequence: CDR1 SGHRS, CDR2 YFSETQ. Combining the CDR3 with reference TRBV5-1 and TRBJ2-2 gives the whole variable domain KAGVTQTPRYLIKTRGQQVTLSCSPISGHRSVSWYQQTPGQGLQFLFEYFSETQRNKGNFPGRFSGRQFSNSRSEMNVSTLELGDSALYLCASSLSLGTSGTGELFFGEGSRLTVL.

This sequence joins TRBV19 and TRBJ1-1, with D perhaps TRBD1 (6 bases). CDR1 is LNHDA and CDR2 is SQIVND in the germline V gene (reference sequence). V gave up 7 bases and J gave up 10 bases, with 19 bases separating them. CDR3 length equals 13 residues. The CDR3 protein is CASTLGHGDAAFF. The CDR3 bases are TGTGCCAGTACCTTGGGACACGGGGATGCAGCTTTCTTT.

V and J are TRBV7-3 and TRBJ2-1, with 8 bases aligning to TRBD2. Germline V gene data show CDR1 as SGHTA and CDR2 as FQGTGA. CDR3 size: 15 residues. With 1 base clipped from V and 8 bases from J, the junction kept 7 bases outside the gene matches. CDR3 sequence reads: CASSLNSGTADEQFF. CDR3 bases: TGTGCCAGCAGCTTAAATAGCGGGACCGCAGATGAGCAGTTCTTC. The complete variable domain, with remaining parts taken from reference TRBV7-3 and TRBJ2-1, reads GAGVSQTPSNKVTEKGKYVELRCDPISGHTALYWYRQSLGQGPEFLIYFQGTGAADDSGLPNDRFFAVRPEGSVSTLKIQRTERGDSAVYLCASSLNSGTADEQFFGPGTRLTVL.

This clone was seen a few times. The chain joins TRBV6-1 to TRBJ1-2; D is ambiguous. This CDR3 is built from 14 residues. V lost 3 bases, J lost 3 bases, and 11 bases lay in between. CDR1 and CDR2 (germline): MNHNS, SASEGT. CDR3 sequence reads: CASSESRGYYGYTF. The CDR3 DNA sequence: TGTGCCAGCAGTGAGTCGCGGGGATACTATGGCTACACCTTC.

The rearrangement links TRBV6-2 or TRBV6-3 to TRBJ2-7; D may be TRBD2 (5 bases). There are 17 residues in the CDR3. Trimming pared 4 bases from V and 3 bases from J, leaving 22 bases between. Looked up from germline, CDR1 is MNHEY and CDR2 is SVGEGT. The CDR3 coding sequence is TGTGCCAGCAGTTCCGCGACCTCCGGGAAACCTCACTACGAGCAGTACTTC. Its protein product is CASSSATSGKPHYEQYF.

This clone has just one count. The chain carries TRBV6-5 and TRBJ1-5; D is perhaps TRBD1 (5 bases). Germline V CDR1 and CDR2: MNHEY, SVGAGI. Trimming shortened V by 6 bases and J by 5 bases, and 11 bases separated the two germline ends. CDR3 length: 13 residues. The CDR3 sequence is CASRMDTYQPQHF. The CDR3 DNA follows: TGTGCCAGCAGAATGGACACCTATCAGCCCCAGCATTTT.

The chain uses TRBV29-1 and TRBJ2-2; a possible D gene is TRBD1 (5 bases). The CDR3 sequence is 14 residues long. Germline lookup yields CDR1 SQVTM and CDR2 ANQGSEA. V was shortened by 5 bases and J by 0 bases, with 10 bases between the two germline ends. The CDR3 spells CSVLRVPNTGELFF. The DNA of the CDR3 is TGCAGCGTTCTCAGGGTCCCGAACACCGGGGAGCTGTTTTTT.

The V and J genes are TRBV4-3 and TRBJ2-3, with TRBD2 matching over 7 bases. CDR3 length: 15 amino acids. The germline V gene encodes CDR1 LGHNA and CDR2 YSLEER. V gave up 0 bases and J gave up 1 base; unmatched junction bases: 1. CDR3 protein: CASSQDLAGTDTQYF. As DNA, the CDR3 is TGCGCCAGCAGCCAAGATCTAGCGGGCACAGATACGCAGTATTTT.

CDR3 protein: CAWSVGDPETQYF. Written as DNA, the CDR3 is TGTGCCTGGAGTGTCGGAGACCCAGAGACCCAGTACTTC. This rearrangement joins TRBV30 to TRBJ2-5; no clear D. The V gene's germline CDR1 is GTSNPN and CDR2 SVGIG (reference sequence). CDR3 length: 13 amino acids. The V end lost 0 bases, the J end lost 4 bases, and 9 bases lay between the germline ends.

V is TRBV5-1 and J is TRBJ1-1; TRBD1 matches at 8 bases. This CDR3 spans 14 amino acids. V shed 3 bases, J shed 6 bases, and the junction held 7 bases outside the gene matches. Germline CDR1 and CDR2: SGHRS and YFSETQ. CDR3 sequence reads: CASSSFGTGPEAFF. CDR3 nucleotide sequence: TGCGCCAGCAGCTCGTTCGGGACAGGCCCTGAAGCTTTCTTT. Filled out from reference TRBV5-1 and TRBJ1-1, the complete variable domain reads KAGVTQTPRYLIKTRGQQVTLSCSPISGHRSVSWYQQTPGQGLQFLFEYFSETQRNKGNFPGRFSGRQFSNSRSEMNVSTLELGDSALYLCASSSFGTGPEAFFGQGTRLTVV.

The chain recombines TRBV2 with TRBJ1-1; D is uncertain. The CDR3 is 16 amino acids. Deletions cut 6 bases from V and 0 bases from J, with 17 bases between. CDR1 is SNHLY and CDR2 is FYNNEI in the germline V gene. The CDR3: CASRGLGREMNTEAFF. The CDR3 DNA reads as TGTGCCAGCAGGGGCCTAGGGCGGGAGATGAACACTGAAGCTTTCTTT.

This chain uses TRBV11-2 with TRBJ1-5; 11 nucleotides agree with TRBD1. Germline CDR1 SGHAT, CDR2 FQNNGV. The CDR3 totals 14 residues. V was pared by 6 bases and J by 4 bases, with 2 bases of the junction left unmatched. As DNA, the CDR3 is TGTGCCAGCAGAGGGACAGGGGGGAATCAGCCCCAGCATTTT. Translating gives CASRGTGGNQPQHF.